Included here is one TCR beta chain sequence, with context. What it recognizes is unknown. The data originate from a study of spatial heterogeneity in lung cancer. Background on the study: There were consistently more beta-chain sequences detected than alpha-chain sequences. Study-level findings and limits: Resection blood, more than follow-up blood, showed ubiquitous expanded tumor TCRs.

TCRdb processed the 5' RACE reads anew with MiXCR; each CDR3 protein has one entry. The sample has under 40,000 distinct CDR3 sequences; about 5.2% are singletons. Time point: sample taken at primary tumor resection. Material for sequencing was whole RNA from tumor, nontumor lung or frozen PBMC, left unsorted. The specimen comprised PBMCs, sampled at surgery. The source of this sequence is a female donor with early-stage non-small cell lung cancer.

CDR3 sequence: CASSGFPDRGRGNYGYTF. The CDR3 DNA is TGCGCCAGCAGTGGGTTCCCGGACAGGGGCCGGGGTAACTATGGCTACACCTTC. The chain couples TRBV10-1 to TRBJ1-2; 9 bases map to TRBD1. The CDR3 length is 18 residues. The V and J ends lost 4 bases and 1 base, in that order; junction bases with no gene match: 13. Germline assignment: CDR1 WNHNN and CDR2 SYGVQD (reference sequence).